This T cell receptor beta chain was identified during a study of T cell repertoires in cytomegalovirus infection (dated by TCRdb to between 2017 and 2020). Background on the whole study: Recently identified HLA-C-restricted CMV epitopes, whose presentation resists viral immunomodulation, were targeted by peptide stimulations together with well-studied HLA-B-restricted epitopes. Donor HLA type was relevant to the analysis, as public TCR beta signatures indicated carriage of CMV infection together with the matching HLA type. Results and caveats for the whole study, not just this receptor: Carriers of CMV infection plus the relevant HLA type were discriminated by the cumulative frequency of public TCR beta family members in the study cohort and in an independent roughly 340-donor cohort. In the ex vivo response, HLA-C-restricted CMV-specific TCR beta clonotypes were dominant, and in two of eight donors the single most frequent clonotype came from this HLA-C-restricted group.

Sequencing was performed on an Illumina HiSeq 1500. In-frame beta chains were kept once TCRdb had trimmed the public reads at Q25 with fastp and called clones with MiXCR. All rows with the same CDR3 protein become a single entry with the most common DNA and genes. This sample comprises under 30,000 distinct CDR3 sequences, about 22% of them detected only once. The ten largest clonotypes hold about 91% of the sample. From the germline V gene (reference sequence), CDR1 is DFQATT and CDR2 is SNEGSKA. The V end gives up 1 base and the J end 5 bases, leaving 5 bases in the junction not matched to a gene. Counted from cysteine to phenylalanine, this CDR3 has 14 amino acids. Only the CDR3 DNA stays, 42 bases, in frame from base 1. This clonotype has a handful of counts. The antigen it recognizes is unknown. No much larger clone exists at a distance of one base, and base qualities are not known. This specimen's treatment or condition label, interpreted: in vitro stimulation with specific CMV peptide epitopes to enrich CMV-specific T cells.

The clonotype comes from a human donor in good health (CMV status not recorded). Some clones in this sample may be carry-over from other donors' samples. The sequence is built from TRBV20-1 and TRBJ2-5; 9 central bases correspond to TRBD2. The source material was CD8+ T cells from cultured PBMCs, sampled from culture after CMV antigen stimulation. The CDR3 region: CSARGVAGVETQYF. The nucleotide sequence is given as TGCAGTGCTAGAGGGGTAGCGGGGGTGGAGACCCAGTACTTC.